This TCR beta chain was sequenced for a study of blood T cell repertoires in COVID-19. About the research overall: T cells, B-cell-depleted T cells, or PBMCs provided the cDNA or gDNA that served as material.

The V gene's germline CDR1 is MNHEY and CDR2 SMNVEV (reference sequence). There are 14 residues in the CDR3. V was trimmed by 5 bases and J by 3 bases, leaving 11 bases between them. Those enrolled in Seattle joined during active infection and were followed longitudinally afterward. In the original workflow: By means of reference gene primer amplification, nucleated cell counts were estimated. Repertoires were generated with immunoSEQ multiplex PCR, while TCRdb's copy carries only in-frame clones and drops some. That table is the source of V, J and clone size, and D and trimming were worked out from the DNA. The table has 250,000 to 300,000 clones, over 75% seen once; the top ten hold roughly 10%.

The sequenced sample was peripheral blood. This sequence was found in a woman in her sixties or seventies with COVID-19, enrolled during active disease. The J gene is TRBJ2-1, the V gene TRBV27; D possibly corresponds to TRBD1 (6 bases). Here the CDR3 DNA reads TGTGCCAGCAGTACTACAGGGTTCTACAATGAGCAGTTCTTC. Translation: CASSTTGFYNEQFF.